Reported below is one TCR beta chain. Antigen specificity is unknown. This record belongs to a study of T-cell memory formation after mild COVID-19. At the level of the study: Clustering of TCRs was largely donor specific. Study-wide results and caveats: Most CD4+ clones that shrank were in CM and EM, while CD8+ ones turned up in EMRA.

Trimming left V 4 bases short and J 1 base short, with 12 bases between. From germline, CDR1 is LGHNA and CDR2 YNFKEQ. This CDR3 has 15 amino acids. A single record per CDR3 protein comes from TCRdb applying MiXCR to the 5' RACE reads. This sample has hundreds of thousands of distinct CDR3 sequences, with roughly 15% found just once. This sequence joins TRBV4-2 and TRBJ2-3; D is unclear. The receptor comes from a young man who had mild COVID-19 (a few samples of this study predate the infection). Cell type and time point are not known. The specimen was PBMCs or a T cell subset sorted from them (not recorded which). The CDR3 region has the DNA TGTGCCAGCAGCCCTCTAGAGCATGGCACAGATACGCAGTATTTT. This translates into CASSPLEHGTDTQYF.